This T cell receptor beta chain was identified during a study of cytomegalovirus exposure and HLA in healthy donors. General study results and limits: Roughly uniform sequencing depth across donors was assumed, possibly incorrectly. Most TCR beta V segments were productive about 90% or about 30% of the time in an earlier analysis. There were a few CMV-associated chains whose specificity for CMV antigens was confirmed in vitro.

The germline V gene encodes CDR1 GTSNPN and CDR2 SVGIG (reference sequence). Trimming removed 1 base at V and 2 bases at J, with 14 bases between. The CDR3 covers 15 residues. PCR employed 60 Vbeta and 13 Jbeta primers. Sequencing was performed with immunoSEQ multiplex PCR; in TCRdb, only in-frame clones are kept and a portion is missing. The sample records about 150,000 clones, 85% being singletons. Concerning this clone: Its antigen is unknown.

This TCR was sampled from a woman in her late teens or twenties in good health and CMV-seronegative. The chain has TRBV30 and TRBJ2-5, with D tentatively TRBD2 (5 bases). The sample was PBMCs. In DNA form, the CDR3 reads TGTGCCTGGAGTGCCTGGGAGCGTTTACAAGAGACCCAGTACTTC. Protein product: CAWSAWERLQETQYF.